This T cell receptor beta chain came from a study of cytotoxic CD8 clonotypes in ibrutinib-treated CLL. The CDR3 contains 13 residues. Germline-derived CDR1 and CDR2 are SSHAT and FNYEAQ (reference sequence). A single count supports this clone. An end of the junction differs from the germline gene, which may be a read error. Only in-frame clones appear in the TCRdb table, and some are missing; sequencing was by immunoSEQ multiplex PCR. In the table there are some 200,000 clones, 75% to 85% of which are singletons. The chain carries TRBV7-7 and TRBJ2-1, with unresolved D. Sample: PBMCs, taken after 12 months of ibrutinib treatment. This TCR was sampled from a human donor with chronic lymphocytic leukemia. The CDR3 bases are TGTGCTAGCAGCTCAGACTCCAACGGTGAGCAGTTCTTC. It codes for CASSSDSNGEQFF.